A few counts support the clone carrying this TCR beta chain. This specimen belongs to a study of early T cells in non-severe SARS-CoV-2 infection. Overall study context: Sequencing of unsorted whole blood was done on bulk RNA, leaving chains unpaired.

Unique molecular identifier tags were affixed to discrete cDNA molecules. In TCRdb, the 5' RACE reads were re-called with MiXCR into one record per CDR3 protein. The sample holds some 61,000 distinct CDR3 sequences, about 10% seen once. This CDR3 contains 14 residues. CDR1 is LGHDT, CDR2 YNNKEL, per germline (reference sequence). The J segment lost 7 bases and the V segment lost 5 bases, leaving 2 bases of the junction unmatched. The specimen was whole blood. The TCR originated in an adult who was a healthcare worker with PCR-confirmed SARS-CoV-2 infection or an uninfected control (not recorded which). The chain uses TRBV3-1 and TRBJ2-1, with 13 positions matching TRBD2. As DNA, the CDR3 is TGTGCCAGCAGCAGACTAGCGGGAGGTAATGAGCAGTTCTTC. As protein: CASSRLAGGNEQFF.